Following are 27 T cell receptor beta chains from one sample sequenced in a study of blood T cell repertoires in COVID-19 (dated by TCRdb to about 2020). Libraries were built with the immunoSEQ multiplex PCR assay. TCRdb provides this immuneACCESS table in a form limited to in-frame rearrangements. Some clones are lacking; in checked studies, under half of them reflect an unresolved V gene, and why the rest are absent is not known. The sample yields about 200,000 clones; approximately 82% were counted once. Jointly, the top ten make up roughly 12% of the sample. The sample consisted of peripheral blood. The receptors originated from a woman in her 40s with acute or convalescent COVID-19.

This clone is a singleton in its sample. The chain is built from TRBV6-5 and TRBJ2-1; 9 bases are shared with TRBD1. CDR1 and CDR2 from the germline V gene are MNHEY and SVGAGI. V was pared by 8 bases and J by 9 bases, with 8 bases of the junction left unmatched. This CDR3 has 13 amino acids. CDR3 sequence reads: CASDPGQGPEQFF. The CDR3 DNA is TGTGCCAGCGATCCGGGACAGGGCCCTGAGCAGTTCTTC.

The chain is built from TRBV14 and TRBJ2-1; 7 nucleotides line up with TRBD1. CDR3 size: 16 residues. Germline CDR1 reads SGHDN; CDR2 reads FVKESK. V shed 1 base and J 8 bases; nucleotides not matched to a gene: 11. In nucleotides, the CDR3 is TGTGCCAGCAGCCAAGCGGGGACAGCCATCGGGCATGAGCAGTTCTTC. Amino acid sequence: CASSQAGTAIGHEQFF.

The chain couples TRBV30 to TRBJ1-5; no firm D call. Germline V lookup: CDR1 GTSNPN, CDR2 SVGIG (reference sequence). This CDR3 comprises 15 residues. Trimming removed 4 bases at V and 4 bases at J, with 17 bases between. The CDR3 loop is CAWTPPGIFNQPQHF. CDR3 coding DNA: TGTGCCTGGACTCCCCCGGGGATTTTTAATCAGCCCCAGCATTTT.

This clone was seen once. This chain uses TRBV4-3 with TRBJ1-1; no definite D call. V lost 0 bases and J 0 bases, leaving 8 bases between the germline ends. CDR1 is LGHNA and CDR2 is YSLEER in the germline V gene. The CDR3 loop spans 15 amino acids. Here the CDR3 reads CASSQEVSLNTEAFF. The CDR3 coding sequence is TGCGCCAGCAGCCAAGAAGTGAGCTTGAACACTGAAGCTTTCTTT.

The chain uses TRBV4-1 and TRBJ1-2; 7 bases are shared with TRBD1. Germline values: CDR1 MGHRA, CDR2 YSYEKL. The V gene end was trimmed by 1 base and the J gene end by 0 bases; junction bases not matched to a gene: 5. The length of the CDR3 is 16 residues. As DNA, the CDR3 is TGCGCCAGCAGCCAAGGACAGGGCCGAGCTAACTATGGCTACACCTTC. Translated, it gives CASSQGQGRANYGYTF.

The chain carries TRBV2 and TRBJ1-1; D might be TRBD1 (6 bases). With 11 bases removed from V and 8 bases from J, the gap between germline ends came to 21 bases. Germline CDR1 reads SNHLY; CDR2 reads FYNNEI. This CDR3 contains 13 residues. Here the CDR3 reads CAGAGGRSAEAFF. In DNA, the CDR3 is TGTGCCGGGGCCGGGGGGCGTTCAGCCGAAGCTTTCTTT. The full variable domain, completed using reference TRBV2 and TRBJ1-1, is EPEVTQTPSHQVTQMGQEVILRCVPISNHLYFYWYRQILGQKVEFLVSFYNNEISEKSEIFDDQFSVERPDGSNFTLKIRSTKLEDSAMYFCAGAGGRSAEAFFGQGTRLTVV.

Written as DNA, the CDR3 is TGTGCCAGTCAAGATCAGGGTTTACTTAGCAATCAGCCCCAGCATTTT. Translation: CASQDQGLLSNQPQHF. The chain carries TRBV19 and TRBJ1-5, with a weak D call TRBD1 (5 bases). The ends were cut back, 8 bases at V and 0 bases at J, with 17 bases in the middle. The CDR3 is 16 amino acids. The germline CDR1 and CDR2 sequences are LNHDA and SQIVND (reference sequence).

The chain combines TRBV10-3 with TRBJ1-6, with D possibly matching TRBD1 (6 bases). V was trimmed by 3 bases and J by 8 bases, leaving 11 bases between them. Germline V lookup: CDR1 ENHRY, CDR2 SYGVKD. The CDR3 is made up of 14 amino acids. This chain's CDR3 is CAISDRSGDSPLHF. CDR3 DNA sequence: TGTGCCATCAGTGATAGGTCAGGGGATTCACCCCTCCACTTT.

This rearrangement joins TRBV19 to TRBJ2-7, with unresolved D. CDR3 length: 14 residues. The V and J ends lost 2 bases and 2 bases respectively, with 10 bases between them. Looked up from germline, CDR1 is LNHDA and CDR2 is SQIVND (reference sequence). CDR3 protein: CASSITVVAYEQYF. The CDR3 bases are TGTGCCAGTAGTATAACAGTGGTCGCCTACGAGCAGTACTTC.

This clone was seen a single time. CDR3 sequence: CASSEAPPKNNEQFF. The CDR3 nucleotides are TGTGCCAGCAGTGAAGCGCCCCCTAAAAACAATGAGCAGTTCTTC. The chain recombines TRBV2 with TRBJ2-1; D remains ambiguous. Germline V CDR1 and CDR2: SNHLY, FYNNEI. This CDR3 spans 15 amino acids. V was shortened by 0 bases and J by 5 bases, with 11 bases between the two germline ends.

The chain is built from TRBV5-4 and TRBJ1-1, with no clear D. CDR3 size: 17 residues. Germline V gene lookup returns CDR1 SGHNT and CDR2 YYREEE (reference sequence). The ends were cut back, 4 bases at V and 0 bases at J, with 19 bases in the middle. The CDR3 region has the DNA TGTGCCAGCAGCGATGGGCCCGGCAGCACAATGAACACTGAAGCTTTCTTT. Translated: CASSDGPGSTMNTEAFF.

The chain couples TRBV5-8 to TRBJ2-2, with TRBD2 identical over 11 bases. V lost 0 bases and J lost 1; bases outside the gene matches: 5. Per the germline V gene, CDR1 is SGHTS and CDR2 is YDEGEE. The CDR3 is 18 amino acids. The CDR3 spells CASSLEASGRMNTGELFF. CDR3 bases: TGTGCCAGCAGCTTGGAGGCTAGCGGGAGGATGAACACCGGGGAGCTGTTTTTT.

V usage is TRBV5-1 and J usage is TRBJ1-5; 8 bases map to TRBD1. This CDR3 is 16 amino acids long. The J segment lost 5 bases and the V segment lost 4 bases, leaving 11 bases of the junction unmatched. Germline V CDR1 and CDR2: SGHRS, YFSETQ. The CDR3 region has the DNA TGCGCCAGCAGCCCCGGGGCAGGGGGCGCGGATCAGCCCCAGCATTTT. It specifies CASSPGAGGADQPQHF.

This clone occurred once. This sequence joins TRBV27 and TRBJ1-1; 8 nucleotides align to TRBD1. V was clipped by 6 bases and J by 1 base; unmatched bases: 4. The V gene's germline CDR1 is MNHEY and CDR2 SMNVEV (reference sequence). The CDR3 sequence is 14 residues long. The CDR3 loop reads CASSPRGRNTEAFF. Here the CDR3 DNA reads TGTGCCAGCAGCCCCAGGGGGCGGAACACTGAAGCTTTCTTT.

This clone was seen at least ten times. J is TRBJ1-1 and V is TRBV19, with a weak D call TRBD1 (5 bases). CDR1 and CDR2 (germline): LNHDA, SQIVND (reference sequence). V lost 7 bases and J 7 bases, leaving 13 bases between the germline ends. The CDR3 totals 12 residues. The CDR3 is CASTGLSSEAFF. The CDR3 DNA is TGTGCCAGTACAGGGCTGTCGAGTGAAGCTTTCTTT.

The genes are TRBV6-4 and TRBJ2-7, with D perhaps TRBD2 (5 bases). Trimming pared 2 bases from V and 8 bases from J, leaving 13 bases between. Germline loops: CDR1 MRHNA, CDR2 SNTAGT. This CDR3 is built from 13 residues. This CDR3 reads CASSDSWGEKQYF. The CDR3, as DNA: TGTGCCAGCAGTGACAGTTGGGGAGAAAAGCAGTACTTC.

The chain employs TRBV6-5 and TRBJ1-2, with 8 nucleotides matching TRBD1. In germline, CDR1 is MNHEY, CDR2 SVGAGI. This CDR3 spans 14 amino acids. Trimming removed 6 bases from V and 4 bases from J; junction bases left unmatched: 7. The chain's CDR3 is CASRGSGQAYGYTF. In DNA, the CDR3 is TGTGCCAGCAGGGGGTCGGGACAGGCCTATGGCTACACCTTC.

For this clone: Other DNA sequences of this sample code for an identical CDR3. V is TRBV18 and J is TRBJ1-1; D remains ambiguous. Germline CDR1 is KGHSH and CDR2 is LQKENI. Trimming pared 3 bases from V and 3 bases from J, leaving 8 bases between. This CDR3 is 13 amino acids long. CDR3 sequence: CASSPLRDTEAFF. CDR3 nucleotides: TGTGCCAGCTCACCCCTCCGGGACACTGAAGCTTTCTTT.

This clone was detected only once. The chain uses TRBV11-3 and TRBJ2-2, with TRBD2 matching 8 bases. J was trimmed by 4 bases and V by 3 bases; bases with no gene match: 10. The length of the CDR3 is 17 residues. Per germline, CDR1 SGHNT and CDR2 YENEEA. The CDR3, as DNA: TGTGCCAGCAGCTTCTACGGCGGGGGGACCTTCACCGGGGAGCTGTTTTTT. Translating gives CASSFYGGGTFTGELFF.

The chain uses TRBV3-1 (or the pseudogene TRBV3-2) and TRBJ1-4; 8 bases are shared with TRBD1. The V segment lost 4 bases and the J segment 8 bases; nucleotides outside the gene matches: 12. CDR1 and CDR2 from the germline V gene are LGHDT and YNNKEL (reference sequence). This CDR3 has 16 amino acids. The CDR3 DNA sequence: TGTGCCAGCAGCCGCGGAGCGGGGACAGGTGGGGAAAAACTGTTTTTT. It specifies CASSRGAGTGGEKLFF.

The chain joins TRBV9 to TRBJ2-3, with D possibly TRBD2 on 6 matching bases. Germline lookup yields CDR1 SGDLS and CDR2 YYNGEE. V shed 3 bases and J shed 0 bases, with 11 bases lying between them. CDR3 length equals 15 residues. The CDR3: CASSGSGSSTDTQYF. The CDR3 coding sequence is TGTGCCAGCAGCGGTAGCGGTTCTAGCACAGATACGCAGTATTTT.

The J gene is TRBJ2-3, the V gene TRBV6-5; D uncertain. CDR1 MNHEY and CDR2 SVGAGI come from the germline V gene. The CDR3 length is 13 residues. V lost 5 bases and J 4 bases, leaving 10 bases between the germline ends. CDR3 coding DNA: TGTGCCAGCAGTAAGTCTAGGTCAGATACGCAGTATTTT. This sequence encodes CASSKSRSDTQYF.

The chain links TRBV14 to TRBJ1-3; D is ambiguous. Trimming removed 1 base at V and 1 base at J, with 11 bases between. The CDR3 extends over 16 amino acids. CDR1 SGHDN and CDR2 FVKESK come from the germline V gene. The CDR3, as DNA: TGTGCCAGCAGCCAAGTAAGGGCGGGATCTGGAAACACCATATATTTT. It translates to CASSQVRAGSGNTIYF.

This chain uses TRBV28 with TRBJ1-3, with 7 bases matching TRBD1. CDR1 is MDHEN, CDR2 SYDVKM, per germline. V gave up 4 bases and J gave up 1 base; unmatched junction bases: 7. The CDR3 contains 16 residues. For the CDR3, the DNA is TGTGCCAGCAGTTCCCCGGGACAGTTTTCTGGAAACACCATATATTTT. Translation: CASSSPGQFSGNTIYF.

The chain employs TRBV6-5 and TRBJ1-2; 8 bases line up with TRBD1. The germline V gene encodes CDR1 MNHEY and CDR2 SVGAGI. J gave up 4 bases and V 5 bases, and 3 bases lay outside the gene matches. The CDR3 runs 13 residues. CDR3 bases: TGTGCCAGCAGTCGGGACAGGTCCTATGGCTACACCTTC. Translated, it gives CASSRDRSYGYTF.

V is TRBV30 and J is TRBJ1-2; 9 bases are shared with TRBD1. In germline, CDR1 is GTSNPN, CDR2 SVGIG (reference sequence). The V and J ends lost 6 bases and 6 bases, in that order; junction bases with no gene match: 5. The CDR3 length is 12 residues. The CDR3 reads CACPDRGNGYTF. DNA for the CDR3: TGTGCCTGTCCGGACAGGGGCAATGGCTACACCTTC. Filled out from reference TRBV30 and TRBJ1-2, the complete variable domain reads SQTIHQWPATLVQPVGSPLSLECTVEGTSNPNLYWYRQAAGRGLQLLFYSVGIGQISSEVPQNLSASRPQDRQFILSSKKLLLSDSGFYLCACPDRGNGYTFGSGTRLTVV.

The chain uses TRBV4-2 and TRBJ2-3; 12 bases map to TRBD2. The ends lost 3 bases at V and 4 bases at J; junction bases unmatched: 5. Germline V gives CDR1 LGHNA, CDR2 YNFKEQ. CDR3 length equals 16 residues. For the CDR3, the DNA is TGTGCCAGCAGCCAGCTAGCGGGGGGGCAATCAGATACGCAGTATTTT. Protein sequence: CASSQLAGGQSDTQYF.